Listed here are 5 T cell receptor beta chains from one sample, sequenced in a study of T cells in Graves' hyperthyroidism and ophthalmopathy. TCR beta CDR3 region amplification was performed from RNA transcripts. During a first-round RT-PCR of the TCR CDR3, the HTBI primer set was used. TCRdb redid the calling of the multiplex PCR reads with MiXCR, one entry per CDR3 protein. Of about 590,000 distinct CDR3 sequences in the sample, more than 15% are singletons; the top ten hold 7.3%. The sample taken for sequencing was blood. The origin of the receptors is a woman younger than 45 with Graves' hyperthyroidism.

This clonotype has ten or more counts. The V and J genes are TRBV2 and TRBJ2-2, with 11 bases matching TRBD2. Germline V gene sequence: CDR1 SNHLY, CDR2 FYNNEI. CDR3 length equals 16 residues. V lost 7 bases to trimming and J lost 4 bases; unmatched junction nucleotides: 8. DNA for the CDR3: TGTGCCAGCACCAATAGCGGGAGGGTCGGCACCGGGGAGCTGTTTTTT. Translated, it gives CASTNSGRVGTGELFF. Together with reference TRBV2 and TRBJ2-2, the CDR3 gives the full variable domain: EPEVTQTPSHQVTQMGQEVILRCVPISNHLYFYWYRQILGQKVEFLVSFYNNEISEKSEIFDDQFSVERPDGSNFTLKIRSTKLEDSAMYFCASTNSGRVGTGELFFGEGSRLTVL.

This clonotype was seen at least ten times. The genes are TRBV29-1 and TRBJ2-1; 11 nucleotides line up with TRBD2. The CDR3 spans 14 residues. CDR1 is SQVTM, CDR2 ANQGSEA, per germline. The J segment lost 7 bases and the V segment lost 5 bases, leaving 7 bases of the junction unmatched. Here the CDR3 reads CSVTGTSGGNEQFF. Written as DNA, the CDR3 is TGCAGCGTTACCGGGACTAGCGGAGGAAATGAGCAGTTCTTC.

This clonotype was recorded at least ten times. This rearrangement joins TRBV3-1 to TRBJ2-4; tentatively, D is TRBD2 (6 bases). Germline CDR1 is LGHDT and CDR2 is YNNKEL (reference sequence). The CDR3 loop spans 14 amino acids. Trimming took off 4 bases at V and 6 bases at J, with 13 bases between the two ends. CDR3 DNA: TGTGCCAGCAGCCTACGGGGAGGAGGAAACATTCAGTACTTC. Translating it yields CASSLRGGGNIQYF. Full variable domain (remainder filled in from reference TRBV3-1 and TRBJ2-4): DTAVSQTPKYLVTQMGNDKSIKCEQNLGHDTMYWYKQDSKKFLKIMFSYNNKELIINETVPNRFSPKSPDKAHLNLHINSLELGDSAVYFCASSLRGGGNIQYFGAGTRLSVL.

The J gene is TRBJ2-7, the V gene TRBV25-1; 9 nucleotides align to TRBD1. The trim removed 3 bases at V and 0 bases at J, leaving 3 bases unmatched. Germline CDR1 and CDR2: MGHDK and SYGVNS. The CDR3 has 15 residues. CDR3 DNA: TGTGCCAGCAGTGAGGGACAGGGACACTCCTACGAGCAGTACTTC. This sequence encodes CASSEGQGHSYEQYF.

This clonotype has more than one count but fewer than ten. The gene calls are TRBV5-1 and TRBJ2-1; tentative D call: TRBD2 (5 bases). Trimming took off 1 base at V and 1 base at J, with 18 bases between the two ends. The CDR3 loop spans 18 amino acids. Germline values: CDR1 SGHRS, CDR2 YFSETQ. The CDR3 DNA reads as TGCGCCAGCAGCTTGAACTCTGTGGGGAGATCGTCCTACAATGAGCAGTTCTTC. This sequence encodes CASSLNSVGRSSYNEQFF.